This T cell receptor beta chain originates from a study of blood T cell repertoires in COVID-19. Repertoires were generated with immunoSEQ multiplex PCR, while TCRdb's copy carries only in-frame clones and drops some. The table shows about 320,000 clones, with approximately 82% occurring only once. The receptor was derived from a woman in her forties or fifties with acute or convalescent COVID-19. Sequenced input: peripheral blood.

The CDR3 reads CASSPRGSGRYNEQFF. The CDR3 DNA reads TGTGCCAGCAGCCCCCGGGGTAGCGGGAGATACAATGAGCAGTTCTTC. The chain recombines TRBV9 with TRBJ2-1; TRBD2 agrees at 9 bases. CDR1 is SGDLS and CDR2 is YYNGEE in the germline V gene. CDR3 size: 16 residues. J was trimmed by 4 bases and V by 4 bases; bases with no gene match: 9.